Listed below are T cell receptor beta chains from one sample, sequenced in a study of blood T cell repertoires in COVID-19. Method: immunoSEQ multiplex PCR; TCRdb's copy keeps in-frame clones and lacks some. In the table there are about 74,000 clones, over 75% of which are singletons. Sequencing was done on a sample of peripheral blood. The receptors shown here come from an elderly woman with active or convalescent COVID-19. The CDR3 runs from the conserved cysteine through the conserved F or W. D genes are given only for firm matches. The size entry is marked missing in some rows and otherwise reads once, few, many or a size class.

>NA|NA|TRBJ1-3|TRBV7-9
CASSLLGRTGNTIYF
TGTGCCAGCAGCTTATTGGGGAGAACTGGAAACACCATATATTTT
>NA|NA|TRBJ1-1|TRBV6-6
CASRVRQEGINTEAFF
TGTGCCAGCAGAGTGAGACAAGAGGGTATAAACACTGAAGCTTTCTTT
>TRBD2|NA|TRBJ2-1|TRBV19
CASSPLAGGYNEQFF
TGTGCCAGTAGCCCACTAGCGGGGGGGTACAATGAGCAGTTCTTC
>NA|NA|TRBJ1-2|TRBV6-5
CASTNPGGGYTF
TGTGCCAGCACCAATCCGGGGGGAGGCTACACCTTC
>TRBD2|NA|TRBJ2-1|TRBV5-1
CASSLGAGPRDEQFF
TGCGCCAGCAGCTTGGGAGCGGGACCCAGAGATGAGCAGTTCTTC
>NA|NA|TRBJ1-5|TRBV6-2/TRBV6-3
CASSYSYRGYQPQHF
TGTGCCAGCAGTTACTCGTATCGAGGTTACCAGCCCCAGCATTTT
>TRBD1|NA|TRBJ1-2|TRBV28
CAIPGQGPPYGGYTF
TGTGCCATCCCGGGACAGGGGCCACCTTATGGTGGCTACACCTTC
>NA|NA|TRBJ1-1|TRBV6-5
CASSTRDTKYKAFF
TGTGCCAGCAGTACCCGGGACACCAAATACAAAGCTTTCTTT
>TRBD1|NA|TRBJ1-5|TRBV12-3/TRBV12-4
CAIPGGSNQPQHF
TGTGCCATACCAGGGGGCAGCAATCAGCCCCAGCATTTT
>NA|NA|TRBJ1-3|TRBV20-1
CSASDFGNTIYF
TGCAGTGCTAGTGACTTTGGAAACACCATATATTTT
>NA|NA|TRBJ1-5|TRBV4-1
CASSQERQPNQPQHF
TGCGCCAGCAGCCAAGAAAGACAGCCCAATCAGCCCCAGCATTTT
>NA|NA|TRBJ2-3|TRBV2
CASSSGDTQYF
TGTGCCAGCAGTAGCGGGGATACGCAGTATTTT
>NA|NA|TRBJ1-5|TRBV3-1/TRBV3-2
CASSQGGTWGQPQHF
TGTGCCAGCAGCCAAGGGGGGACTTGGGGTCAGCCCCAGCATTTT
>NA|NA|TRBJ2-2|TRBV24-1
CATSGTGYTGELFF
TGTGCCACCAGTGGTACAGGATACACCGGGGAGCTGTTTTTT
>TRBD2|many|TRBJ2-3|TRBV7-9
CASSRTSGGITDTQYF
TGTGCCAGCAGCCGGACTAGCGGGGGAATCACAGATACGCAGTATTTT
>NA|NA|TRBJ2-4|TRBV19
CASSNGAKNIQYF
TGTGCCAGTAGTAACGGGGCCAAAAACATTCAGTACTTC
>TRBD2|NA|TRBJ2-1|TRBV9
CASSVGAGAGGSVNEQFF
TGTGCCAGCAGCGTTGGGGCCGGAGCGGGGGGGAGTGTCAATGAGCAGTTCTTC
>NA|NA|TRBJ1-2|TRBV19
CASSFTGVGYGYTF
TGTGCCAGTAGTTTTACCGGGGTCGGCTATGGCTACACCTTC
>NA|few|TRBJ2-7|TRBV6-5
CASSYAGLTHYEQYF
TGTGCCAGCAGTTACGCGGGCTTAACTCACTACGAGCAGTACTTC
>TRBD1|NA|TRBJ2-1|TRBV9
CASSARQGESPYNEQFF
TGTGCCAGCAGCGCACGACAGGGCGAATCCCCCTACAATGAGCAGTTCTTC
>TRBD1|few|TRBJ2-1|TRBV4-3
CASSPWTGQNNEQFF
TGCGCCAGCAGCCCCTGGACAGGGCAGAACAATGAGCAGTTCTTC
>NA|NA|TRBJ1-2|TRBV7-3
CASSLSGTYGYTF
TGTGCCAGCAGCTTAAGCGGGACGTATGGCTACACCTTC
>NA|once|TRBJ1-5|TRBV6-2/TRBV6-3
CASSYGRRTDRNQPQHF
TGTGCCAGCAGTTACGGTCGGAGGACAGACCGCAATCAGCCCCAGCATTTT
>TRBD1|NA|TRBJ1-2|TRBV5-4
CASSLVQGARYGYTF
TGTGCCAGCAGCTTGGTCCAGGGGGCGCGCTATGGCTACACCTTC
>NA|NA|TRBJ2-3|TRBV7-2
CASSLEGRTDTQYF
TGTGCCAGCAGCTTAGAGGGGCGCACAGATACGCAGTATTTT
>NA|NA|TRBJ1-5|TRBV5-1
CASSLSGDQPQHF
TGCGCCAGCAGCTTGTCGGGAGATCAGCCCCAGCATTTT
>NA|NA|TRBJ1-5|TRBV6-5
CASSYTGLTDQPQHF
TGTGCCAGCAGTTACACCGGACTGACGGATCAGCCCCAGCATTTT
>NA|NA|TRBJ1-2|TRBV5-6
CASSPRGGPYGYTF
TGTGCCAGCAGCCCAAGGGGGGGCCCGTATGGCTACACCTTC
>TRBD1|NA|TRBJ1-4|TRBV27
CASSAQGALNEKLFF
TGTGCCAGCAGTGCCCAGGGGGCCCTTAATGAAAAACTGTTTTTT